This passage covers 21 T cell receptor beta chains from one sample sequenced in a study of CD8 T cells in ankylosing spondylitis. TCRdb called the 5' RACE reads again in MiXCR, with one record for every CDR3 protein. The profile shows hundreds of thousands of distinct CDR3 sequences, over 15% of them singletons. Sequencing was done on a sample of blood, either unsorted or a sorted T cell fraction (not recorded which). These receptor sequences come from a male donor with ankylosing spondylitis or in good health (not recorded which).

In this sample, this clonotype turned up a few times. V and J are TRBV6-5 and TRBJ2-1; D tentatively fits TRBD1 or TRBD2 (5 bases each). Trimming stripped 6 bases from V and 5 bases from J, with 14 bases between. Germline V gene sequence: CDR1 MNHEY, CDR2 SVGAGI. CDR3 length: 14 residues. The CDR3 sequence is CASRPGTANNEQFF. The CDR3 nucleotides are TGTGCCAGCAGACCCGGGACCGCAAACAATGAGCAGTTCTTC.

V usage is TRBV7-3 and J usage is TRBJ2-1, with 8 bases fitting TRBD2. Germline lookup yields CDR1 SGHTA and CDR2 FQGTGA. CDR3 length: 17 residues. Trimming removed 5 bases from V and 6 bases from J; junction bases left unmatched: 15. CDR3 sequence (DNA): TGTGCCAGCAGCCCCTATGGACTAGCCTTCCCCTTCAATGAGCAGTTCTTC. It specifies CASSPYGLAFPFNEQFF.

The CDR3 nucleotides read TGCGCCAGCAGCTTGGCTGCGGGCATGGCCACCGGGGAGCTGTTTTTT. Translating it yields CASSLAAGMATGELFF. V and J are TRBV5-1 and TRBJ2-2, with D perhaps TRBD2 (5 bases). The CDR3 contains 16 residues. Germline loops: CDR1 SGHRS, CDR2 YFSETQ. V was trimmed by 0 bases and J by 4 bases, leaving 13 bases between them.

This clonotype came up once. The J gene is TRBJ2-1, the V gene TRBV6-1, with 9 bases identical to TRBD1. CDR3 size: 14 residues. The junction had 11 bases not matched to a gene; V was cut back by 8 bases and J by 9 bases. From germline, CDR1 is MNHNS and CDR2 SASEGT. The CDR3 sequence: CASARTGVLGEQFF. CDR3 coding DNA: TGTGCCAGCGCAAGGACAGGGGTTTTGGGTGAGCAGTTCTTC.

This clonotype has just a few counts. Here the CDR3 reads CAISDGAGRATEAFF. Here the CDR3 DNA reads TGTGCCATCAGTGACGGGGCAGGGCGGGCCACTGAAGCTTTCTTT. The gene calls are TRBV10-3 and TRBJ1-1; TRBD1 is a possible D gene (5 bases). Germline CDR1 is ENHRY and CDR2 is SYGVKD. This CDR3 has 15 amino acids. V lost 3 bases and J lost 4, with 15 bases in between.

This chain uses TRBV12-3 or TRBV12-4 with TRBJ1-1; D is unresolved. The CDR3 totals 15 residues. V dropped 4 bases and J dropped 3 bases, with 15 bases sitting between them. The CDR3 protein is CASSSEGASYTEAFF. CDR3 sequence (DNA): TGTGCCAGCAGTTCGGAGGGAGCTTCCTACACTGAAGCTTTCTTT.

The chain has TRBV11-2 and TRBJ1-2, with TRBD1 matching over 10 bases. V lost 6 bases and J lost 7; bases outside the gene matches: 5. CDR3 length: 13 residues. Germline lookup yields CDR1 SGHAT and CDR2 FQNNGV. In DNA, the CDR3 is TGTGCCAGCAGGTCGGGACAGGGGATTGGCTACACCTTC. It specifies CASRSGQGIGYTF.

The chain combines TRBV18 with TRBJ2-5, with TRBD1 matching 7 bases. Unmatched junction bases numbered 2, after V lost 0 bases and J lost 1 base. The germline V gene has CDR1 KGHSH and CDR2 LQKENI. The CDR3 runs 15 residues. The CDR3 protein is CASSPPDRVQETQYF. In nucleotides, the CDR3 is TGTGCCAGCTCACCACCAGACAGGGTCCAAGAGACCCAGTACTTC.

This chain links TRBV27 with TRBJ1-2; D ambiguous. V lost 3 bases, J lost 1 base, and 6 bases lay in between. CDR1 and CDR2 from the germline V gene are MNHEY and SMNVEV (reference sequence). The CDR3 sequence is 13 residues long. The CDR3 DNA sequence: TGTGCCAGCAGTTTTTCGGATAACTATGGCTACACCTTC. Translated: CASSFSDNYGYTF.

The chain uses TRBV28 and TRBJ2-3; the match to TRBD1 covers 8 bases. Germline assignment: CDR1 MDHEN and CDR2 SYDVKM. V lost 6 bases, J lost 4 bases, and 12 bases stayed unmatched. The CDR3 runs 16 residues. CDR3 coding DNA: TGTGCCAGCAGACCCGGGACAGGCCCTGCTGCAGATACGCAGTATTTT. Encoded protein: CASRPGTGPAADTQYF.

This clonotype turned up a few times. V is TRBV7-4 and J is TRBJ2-7, with D perhaps assigned TRBD1 or TRBD2 (5 bases each). CDR1 is SGHVT, CDR2 SQSDAQ, per germline. V was clipped by 5 bases and J by 3 bases, with 20 bases between them. The CDR3 runs to 16 residues. The DNA of the CDR3 is TGTGCCAGCAGCCCACGGGACCGGCTTTGGCACTACGAGCAGTACGTC. As protein: CASSPRDRLWHYEQYV.

This clonotype came up many times. This rearrangement joins TRBV20-1 to TRBJ1-1; no definite D call. Germline CDR1 is DFQATT and CDR2 is SNEGSKA (reference sequence). With 6 bases removed from V and 4 bases from J, the gap between germline ends came to 18 bases. CDR3 length: 14 amino acids. CDR3 in amino acids: CSARLNSRGTEAFF. The CDR3 DNA reads TGCAGTGCCCGCCTCAATAGTCGGGGCACTGAAGCTTTCTTT.

This clonotype was observed a few times. It is likely a read error, because the conserved phenylalanine at the end of the CDR3 is missing. The chain joins TRBV9 to TRBJ2-1; D might be TRBD1 (5 bases). V was shortened by 3 bases and J by 10 bases, with 8 bases between the two germline ends. The CDR3 consists of 11 residues. CDR1 is SGDLS, CDR2 YYNGEE, per germline. The CDR3 is CASSDPGEQFS. CDR3 sequence (DNA): TGTGCCAGCAGCGACCCAGGGGAGCAGTTCTCC.

This clonotype occurred many times. The genes are TRBV15 and TRBJ2-3; no clear D gene. V shed 5 bases and J shed 0 bases, with 12 bases lying between them. The germline gives CDR1 LNHNV, CDR2 YYDKDF (reference sequence). The CDR3 runs to 15 residues. CDR3 DNA sequence: TGTGCCACCAGCTCCCGACTCGCTAGCACAGATACGCAGTATTTT. It is translated as CATSSRLASTDTQYF.

This clonotype came up a few times. The J gene is TRBJ1-2, the V gene TRBV12-3 or TRBV12-4, with 10 bases lining up with TRBD1. The CDR3 has 14 residues. The junction had 4 bases not matched to a gene; V was cut back by 3 bases and J by 6 bases. CDR3 DNA: TGTGCCAGCAGTTTGTCGGGACAGGGGCATGGCTACACCTTC. Its protein product is CASSLSGQGHGYTF.

This clonotype was detected a few times. V is TRBV12-3 or TRBV12-4 and J is TRBJ1-6; 9 positions agree with TRBD1. This CDR3 comprises 15 residues. J lost 6 bases, V lost 6 bases, and 6 bases had no gene match. This chain's CDR3 is CASRVPGQGNSPLHF. CDR3 sequence (DNA): TGTGCCAGCAGGGTACCGGGACAGGGTAATTCACCCCTCCACTTT.

In this sample, this clonotype turned up a few times. This chain joins TRBV29-1 and TRBJ2-1, with 10 positions matching TRBD2. The CDR3 covers 13 residues. Trimming cost V 5 bases and J 6 bases; bases outside gene matches: 4. Germline V gene sequence: CDR1 SQVTM, CDR2 ANQGSEA. CDR3 sequence reads: CSVRTSGINEQFF. The CDR3 nucleotides are TGCAGCGTTAGGACTAGCGGAATCAATGAGCAGTTCTTC.

This clonotype was observed a handful of times. The genes are TRBV11-2 and TRBJ2-5, with D perhaps TRBD1 or TRBD2 (5 bases each). Trimming removed 5 bases from V and 4 bases from J, with 20 bases in between. Germline V gene lookup returns CDR1 SGHAT and CDR2 FQNNGV. The CDR3 runs to 16 residues. CDR3 sequence: CASSTIKRGDRETQYF. CDR3 bases: TGTGCCAGCAGCACGATTAAACGAGGGGATCGAGAGACCCAGTACTTC. Drawing the rest from reference TRBV11-2 and TRBJ2-5, the complete variable domain is EAGVAQSPRYKIIEKRQSVAFWCNPISGHATLYWYQQILGQGPKLLIQFQNNGVVDDSQLPKDRFSAERLKGVDSTLKIQPAKLEDSAVYLCASSTIKRGDRETQYFGPGTRLLVL.

This clonotype was detected a few times. The chain joins TRBV25-1 to TRBJ2-5; D gene uncertain. There are 14 residues in the CDR3. V gave up 8 bases and J gave up 3 bases, with 16 bases separating them. Per germline, CDR1 MGHDK and CDR2 SYGVNS. The CDR3 is CASGVSRAEETQYF. The CDR3 DNA reads TGTGCCAGCGGTGTTAGCCGGGCGGAAGAGACCCAGTACTTC.

The V and J genes are TRBV9 and TRBJ2-1; 9 nucleotides align to TRBD1. J lost 4 bases, V lost 5 bases, and 10 bases had no gene match. Germline V gene sequence: CDR1 SGDLS, CDR2 YYNGEE. The CDR3 has 16 amino acids. CDR3 sequence: CASSLSPGQGYNEQFF. The CDR3 DNA follows: TGTGCCAGCAGTCTGAGCCCGGGACAGGGATACAATGAGCAGTTCTTC.

The rearrangement links TRBV7-3 to TRBJ2-1; 7 bases are shared with TRBD2. The J segment lost 5 bases and the V segment lost 5 bases, leaving 12 bases of the junction unmatched. The CDR3 is 16 residues long. Germline assignment: CDR1 SGHTA and CDR2 FQGTGA. The DNA for the CDR3 is TGTGCCAGCAGCCAGCCCTTAAGGGAGGGCGACAATGAGCAGTTCTTC. Protein product: CASSQPLREGDNEQFF.